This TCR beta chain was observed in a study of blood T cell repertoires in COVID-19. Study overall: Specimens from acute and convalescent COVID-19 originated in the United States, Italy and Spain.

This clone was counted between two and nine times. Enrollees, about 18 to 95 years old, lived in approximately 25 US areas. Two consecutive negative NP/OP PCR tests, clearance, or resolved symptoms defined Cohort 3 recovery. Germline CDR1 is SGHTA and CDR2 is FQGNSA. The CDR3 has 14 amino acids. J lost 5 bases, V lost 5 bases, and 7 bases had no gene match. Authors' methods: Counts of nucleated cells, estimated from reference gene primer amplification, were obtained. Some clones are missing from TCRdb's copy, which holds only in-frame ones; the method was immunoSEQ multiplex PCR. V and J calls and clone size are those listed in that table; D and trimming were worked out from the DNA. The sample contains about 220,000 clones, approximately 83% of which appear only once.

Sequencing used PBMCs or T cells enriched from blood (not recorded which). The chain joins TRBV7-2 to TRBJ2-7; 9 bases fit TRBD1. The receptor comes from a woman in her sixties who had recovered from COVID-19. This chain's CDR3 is CASSLTGGSDEQYF. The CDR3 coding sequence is TGTGCCAGCAGCCTGACAGGGGGTAGCGACGAGCAGTACTTC.